The clone carrying this T cell receptor (beta chain) was picked up many times. Its antigen is as yet unknown. CDR1 is DFQATT and CDR2 is SNEGSKA in the germline V gene (reference sequence). The V end was cut by 6 bases, the J end by 11 bases, with 14 bases between. The CDR3 has 11 amino acids. The data derive from a study of neurological immune-mediated disorders. Overall study results and limits: HTLV-1-associated myelopathy had the most TCR clonal expansion, and multiple sclerosis had the least, less than healthy controls.

It was from 2 million PBMCs stored at -80 C that the unsorted libraries were obtained. Template-switch 5'RACE cDNA synthesis added a 10-nucleotide unique molecular identifier. Every sequencing run drew on 15-18 subjects and yielded over 160 million TCR-beta sequences. Each CDR3 protein gets one entry after TCRdb re-called the 5' RACE reads with MiXCR. In the table there are 25,000 to 35,000 distinct CDR3 sequences, 3.3% of which are singletons. The receptor was derived from a woman in her 30s with multiple sclerosis. The chain carries TRBV20-1 and TRBJ1-5, with D unresolved. The sequencing sample was made of PBMCs. CDR3 bases: TGCAGTGCCCAGACACCCGCCGCCCAGCATTTT. Protein product: CSAQTPAAQHF.